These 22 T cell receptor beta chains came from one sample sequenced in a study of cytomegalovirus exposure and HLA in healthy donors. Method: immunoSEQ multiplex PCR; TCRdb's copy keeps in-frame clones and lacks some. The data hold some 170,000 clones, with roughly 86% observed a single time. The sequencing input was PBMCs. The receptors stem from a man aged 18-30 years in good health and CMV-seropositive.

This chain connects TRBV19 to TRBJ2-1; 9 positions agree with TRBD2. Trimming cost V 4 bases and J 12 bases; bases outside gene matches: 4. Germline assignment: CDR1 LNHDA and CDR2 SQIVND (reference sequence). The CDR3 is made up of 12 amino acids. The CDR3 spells CASSNSGSRQFF. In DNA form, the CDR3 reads TGTGCCAGTAGTAATAGCGGGAGTCGGCAGTTCTTC.

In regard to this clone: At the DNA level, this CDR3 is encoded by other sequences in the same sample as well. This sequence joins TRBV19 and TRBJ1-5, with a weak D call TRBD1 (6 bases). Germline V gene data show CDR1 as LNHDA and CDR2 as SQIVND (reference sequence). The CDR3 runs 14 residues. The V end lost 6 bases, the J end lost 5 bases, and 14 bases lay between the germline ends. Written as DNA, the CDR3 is TGTGCCAGTAGCCTCCAAGGGGGGGATCAGCCCCAGCATTTT. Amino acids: CASSLQGGDQPQHF.

This CDR3 is CASNEEPNLDQPQHF. CDR3 nucleotides: TGTGCCAGCAATGAGGAACCCAACCTCGATCAGCCCCAGCATTTT. The chain has TRBV28 and TRBJ1-5; no firm D call. This CDR3 contains 15 residues. Germline CDR1 and CDR2: MDHEN and SYDVKM. Trimming removed 7 bases from V and 5 bases from J, with 18 bases in between.

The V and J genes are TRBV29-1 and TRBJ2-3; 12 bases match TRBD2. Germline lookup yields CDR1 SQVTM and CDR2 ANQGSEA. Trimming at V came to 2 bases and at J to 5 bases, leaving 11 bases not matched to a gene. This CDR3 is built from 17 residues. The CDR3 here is CSVEFRTSGMRQDTQYF. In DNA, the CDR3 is TGCAGCGTTGAATTCCGGACTAGCGGGATGCGCCAAGATACGCAGTATTTT.

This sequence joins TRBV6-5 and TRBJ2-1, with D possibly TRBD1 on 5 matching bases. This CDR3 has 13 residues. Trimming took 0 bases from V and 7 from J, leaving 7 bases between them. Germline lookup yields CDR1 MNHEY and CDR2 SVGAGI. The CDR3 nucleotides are TGTGCCAGCAGTTACTCGACAGTGAATGAGCAGTTCTTC. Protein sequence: CASSYSTVNEQFF.

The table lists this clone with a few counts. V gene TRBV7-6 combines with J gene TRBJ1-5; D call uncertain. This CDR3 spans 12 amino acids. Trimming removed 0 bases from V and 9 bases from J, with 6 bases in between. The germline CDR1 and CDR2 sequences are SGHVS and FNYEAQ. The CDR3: CASSLAGGPQHF. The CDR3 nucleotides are TGTGCCAGCAGCTTAGCTGGAGGGCCCCAGCATTTT.

In nucleotides, the CDR3 is TGCGCCAGCAGCTTATCACGAAGGGACAGGGCTGCCTACGAGCAGTACTTC. It codes for CASSLSRRDRAAYEQYF. The chain has TRBV5-1 and TRBJ2-7, with 9 bases that match TRBD1. V trimming: 2 bases; J trimming: 2 bases; junction bases outside the gene matches: 11. This CDR3 contains 17 residues. In germline, CDR1 is SGHRS, CDR2 YFSETQ.

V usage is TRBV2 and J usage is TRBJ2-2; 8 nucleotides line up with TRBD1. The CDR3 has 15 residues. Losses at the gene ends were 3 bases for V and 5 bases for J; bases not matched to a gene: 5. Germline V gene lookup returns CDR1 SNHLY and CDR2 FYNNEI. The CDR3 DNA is TGTGCCAGCAGTGACTACAGGGGGAGGACCGGGGAGCTGTTTTTT. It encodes CASSDYRGRTGELFF.

The CDR3: CASSTGQASGANVLTF. CDR3 coding DNA: TGTGCCAGTAGTACCGGACAAGCCTCTGGGGCCAACGTCCTGACTTTC. This chain connects TRBV19 to TRBJ2-6, with D possibly being TRBD1 (5 bases). This CDR3 spans 16 amino acids. V dropped 4 bases and J dropped 0 bases, with 10 bases sitting between them. Germline V gene lookup returns CDR1 LNHDA and CDR2 SQIVND (reference sequence).

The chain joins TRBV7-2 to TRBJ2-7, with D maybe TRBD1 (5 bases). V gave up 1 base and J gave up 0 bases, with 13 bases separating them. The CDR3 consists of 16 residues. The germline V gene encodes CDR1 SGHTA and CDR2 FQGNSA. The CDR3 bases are TGTGCCAGCAGCTTAGTTACAGGAAGGAGCTCCTACGAGCAGTACTTC. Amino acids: CASSLVTGRSSYEQYF.

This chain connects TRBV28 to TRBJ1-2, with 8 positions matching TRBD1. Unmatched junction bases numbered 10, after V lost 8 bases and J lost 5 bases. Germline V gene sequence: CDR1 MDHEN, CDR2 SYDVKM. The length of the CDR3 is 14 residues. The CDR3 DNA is TGTGCCAGCGGTAAACCCGGGACAGGTTATGGCTACACCTTC. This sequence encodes CASGKPGTGYGYTF.

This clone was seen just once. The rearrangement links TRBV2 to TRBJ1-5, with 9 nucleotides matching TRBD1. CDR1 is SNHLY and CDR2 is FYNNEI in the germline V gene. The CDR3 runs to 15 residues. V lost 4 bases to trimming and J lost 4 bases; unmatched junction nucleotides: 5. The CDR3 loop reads CASSGGTGFNQPQHF. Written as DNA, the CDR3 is TGTGCCAGCAGTGGGGGGACAGGGTTTAATCAGCCCCAGCATTTT.

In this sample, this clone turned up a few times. In DNA form, the CDR3 reads TGTGCCAGCTCACCGGGGCGGGAGTCCAACGAGCAGTACTTC. This sequence encodes CASSPGRESNEQYF. J is TRBJ2-7 and V is TRBV18, with TRBD2 identical over 7 bases. Per the germline V gene, CDR1 is KGHSH and CDR2 is LQKENI. Losses at the gene ends were 3 bases for V and 5 bases for J; bases not matched to a gene: 7. The CDR3 is 14 residues long. The variable domain in full, with the rest retrieved from reference TRBV18 and TRBJ2-7, is NAGVMQNPRHLVRRRGQEARLRCSPMKGHSHVYWYRQLPEEGLKFMVYLQKENIIDESGMPKERFSAEFPKEGPSILRIQQVVRGDSAAYFCASSPGRESNEQYFGPGTRLTVT.

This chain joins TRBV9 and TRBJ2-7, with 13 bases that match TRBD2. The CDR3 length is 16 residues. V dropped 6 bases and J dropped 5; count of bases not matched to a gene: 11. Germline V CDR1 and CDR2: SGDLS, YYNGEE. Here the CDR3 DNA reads TGTGCCAGCACTTGGGGACTAGCGGGAAATGTCGACGAGCAGTACTTC. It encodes CASTWGLAGNVDEQYF.

The CDR3 nucleotides read TGTGCCAGCAGCTTTGGTCAGGGAGGCCTAGAAAACATTCAGTACTTC. It is translated as CASSFGQGGLENIQYF. The rearrangement links TRBV5-6 to TRBJ2-4; maybe TRBD2 (6 bases). Trimming left V 2 bases short and J 5 bases short, with 17 bases between. This CDR3 is built from 16 residues. Germline V CDR1 and CDR2: SGHDT, YYEEEE.

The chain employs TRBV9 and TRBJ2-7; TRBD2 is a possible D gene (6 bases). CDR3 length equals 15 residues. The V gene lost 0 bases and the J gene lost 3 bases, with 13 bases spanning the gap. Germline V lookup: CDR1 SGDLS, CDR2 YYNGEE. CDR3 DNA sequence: TGTGCCAGCAGCGTAGGGCTTGGAGGGGACTACGAGCAGTACTTC. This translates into CASSVGLGGDYEQYF. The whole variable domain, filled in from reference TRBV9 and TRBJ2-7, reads DSGVTQTPKHLITATGQRVTLRCSPRSGDLSVYWYQQSLDQGLQFLIQYYNGEERAKGNILERFSAQQFPDLHSELNLSSLELGDSALYFCASSVGLGGDYEQYFGPGTRLTVT.

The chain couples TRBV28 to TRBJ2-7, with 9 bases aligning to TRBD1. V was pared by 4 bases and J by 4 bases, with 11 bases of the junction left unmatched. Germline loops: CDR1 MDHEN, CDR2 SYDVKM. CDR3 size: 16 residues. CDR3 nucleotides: TGTGCCAGCAGTTCTACCGGGACAGGGAGGTCTTACGAGCAGTACTTC. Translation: CASSSTGTGRSYEQYF.

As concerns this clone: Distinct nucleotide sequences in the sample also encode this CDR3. The chain's CDR3 is CASSLAGGNQPQHF. The CDR3 bases are TGCGCCAGCAGCTTGGCAGGCGGCAATCAGCCCCAGCATTTT. The rearrangement uses TRBV5-1 and TRBJ1-5; no reliable D call. In germline, CDR1 is SGHRS, CDR2 YFSETQ. V lost 0 bases and J lost 2, with 6 bases in between. The length of the CDR3 is 14 residues.

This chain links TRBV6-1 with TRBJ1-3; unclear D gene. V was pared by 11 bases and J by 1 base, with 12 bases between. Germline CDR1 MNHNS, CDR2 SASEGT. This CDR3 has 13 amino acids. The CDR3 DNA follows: TGTGCCTCTATACGGGAATCTGGAAACACCATATATTTT. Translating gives CASIRESGNTIYF.

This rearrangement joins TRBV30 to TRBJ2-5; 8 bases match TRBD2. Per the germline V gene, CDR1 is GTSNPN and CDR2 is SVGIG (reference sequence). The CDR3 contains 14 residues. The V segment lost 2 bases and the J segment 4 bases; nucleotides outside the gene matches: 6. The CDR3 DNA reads TGTGCCTGGAGTCGAGCGGGAGTCCCAGAGACCCAGTACTTC. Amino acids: CAWSRAGVPETQYF.

The CDR3 DNA sequence: TGCGCCAGCAGCTTGGCCAGGATGAACACTGAAGCTTTCTTT. The encoded protein is CASSLARMNTEAFF. The chain has TRBV5-1 and TRBJ1-1; D is ambiguous. V lost 0 bases to trimming and J lost 0 bases, with 6 bases between them. This CDR3 spans 14 amino acids. Per the germline V gene, CDR1 is SGHRS and CDR2 is YFSETQ.

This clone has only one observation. CDR3 protein: CASRPSGGSYEQYF. CDR3 in DNA: TGTGCCAGCAGACCTAGCGGGGGATCCTACGAGCAGTACTTC. The gene calls are TRBV11-2 and TRBJ2-7, with 10 bases identical to TRBD2. The length of the CDR3 is 14 residues. In germline, CDR1 is SGHAT, CDR2 FQNNGV. Germline trimming cut 6 bases from V and 1 base from J; bases unmatched to any gene: 3. Looking up the rest from reference TRBV11-2 and TRBJ2-7 gives the full variable domain: EAGVAQSPRYKIIEKRQSVAFWCNPISGHATLYWYQQILGQGPKLLIQFQNNGVVDDSQLPKDRFSAERLKGVDSTLKIQPAKLEDSAVYLCASRPSGGSYEQYFGPGTRLTVT.